This T cell receptor (beta chain) was found in a study of neurological immune-mediated disorders. Study-wide points: The greatest TCR clonal expansion appeared in HTLV-1-associated myelopathy and the smallest, falling below healthy controls, in multiple sclerosis.

With 10-nucleotide random UMIs included, cDNA was synthesized by 5'RACE. A single record per CDR3 protein comes from TCRdb applying MiXCR to the 5' RACE reads. Among around 25,000 distinct CDR3 sequences, approximately 13% were seen once, and the ten largest hold approximately 14%. Germline V gene sequence: CDR1 DFQATT, CDR2 SNEGSKA (reference sequence). This CDR3 contains 15 residues. Trimming pared 3 bases from V and 2 bases from J, leaving 16 bases between. Preparation of the unsorted libraries drew on 2 million PBMCs stored at -80 C. This clonotype showed up many times. Its target is not known. The specimen was PBMCs. The source of this sequence is a woman aged 55-70 years with HTLV-1-associated myelopathy (HAM/TSP). This chain connects TRBV20-1 to TRBJ2-5; a weak D match, TRBD2 (5 bases). The CDR3 DNA follows: TGCAGTGCTAGTCCTAGCAAAGGAAGTCAAGAGACCCAGTACTTC. Encoded protein: CSASPSKGSQETQYF.